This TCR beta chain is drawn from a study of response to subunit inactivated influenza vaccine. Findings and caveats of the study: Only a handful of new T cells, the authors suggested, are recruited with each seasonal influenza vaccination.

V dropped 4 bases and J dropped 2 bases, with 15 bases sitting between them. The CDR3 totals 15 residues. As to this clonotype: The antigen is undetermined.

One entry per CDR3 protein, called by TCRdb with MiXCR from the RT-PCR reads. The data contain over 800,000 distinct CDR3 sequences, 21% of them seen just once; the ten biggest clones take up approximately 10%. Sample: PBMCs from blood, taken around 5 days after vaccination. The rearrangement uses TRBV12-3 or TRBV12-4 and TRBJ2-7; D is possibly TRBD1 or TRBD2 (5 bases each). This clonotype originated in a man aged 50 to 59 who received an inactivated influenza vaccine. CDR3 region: CASSSPRDRTYEQYF. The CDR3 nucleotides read TGTGCCAGCAGTTCTCCCAGGGACCGTACCTACGAGCAGTACTTC.